This T cell receptor (beta chain) appears in the sequencing data of a study of brain T cells in children with intractable seizures. Of note for this clone: The antigen is not known.

General study results and limits: Only CDR3 sequence similarity suggested viral specificity, without known HCMV serostatus.

The germline V gene has CDR1 SGHRS and CDR2 YFSETQ. With V trimmed by 0 bases and J by 6 bases, 7 bases remained unmatched. The CDR3 is made up of 15 amino acids. Clones were sequenced by immunoSEQ multiplex PCR, and TCRdb holds only the in-frame ones, with some missing. Of hundreds of thousands of clones in the sample, 93% were seen once. The time point was: blood from clinic visit 5 months post-surgery; TSC patient then seizure free. Sequencing was limited to surgery cases with top T cell transcript signatures in brain tissue. Before surgery, patients took at least one anti-epileptic drug. The receptor was derived from a boy younger than two with tuberous sclerosis and intractable seizures. The chain joins TRBV5-1 to TRBJ2-7; 9 nucleotides align to TRBD1. The source was peripheral blood, collected about 5 months after surgery. The CDR3 protein is CASSLGDRDFSEQYF. The CDR3 bases are TGCGCCAGCAGCTTGGGGGACAGGGATTTTTCCGAGCAGTACTTC.